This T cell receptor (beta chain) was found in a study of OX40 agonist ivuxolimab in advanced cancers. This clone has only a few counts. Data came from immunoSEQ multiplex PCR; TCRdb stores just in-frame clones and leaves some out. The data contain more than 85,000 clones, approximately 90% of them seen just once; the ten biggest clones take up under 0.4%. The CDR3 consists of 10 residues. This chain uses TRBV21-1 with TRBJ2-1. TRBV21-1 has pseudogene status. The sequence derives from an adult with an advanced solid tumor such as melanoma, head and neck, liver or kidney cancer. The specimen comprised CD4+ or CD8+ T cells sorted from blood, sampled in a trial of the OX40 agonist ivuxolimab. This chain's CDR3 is CASSCHEQFF. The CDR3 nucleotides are TGTGCCAGCAGTTGCCATGAGCAGTTCTTC.